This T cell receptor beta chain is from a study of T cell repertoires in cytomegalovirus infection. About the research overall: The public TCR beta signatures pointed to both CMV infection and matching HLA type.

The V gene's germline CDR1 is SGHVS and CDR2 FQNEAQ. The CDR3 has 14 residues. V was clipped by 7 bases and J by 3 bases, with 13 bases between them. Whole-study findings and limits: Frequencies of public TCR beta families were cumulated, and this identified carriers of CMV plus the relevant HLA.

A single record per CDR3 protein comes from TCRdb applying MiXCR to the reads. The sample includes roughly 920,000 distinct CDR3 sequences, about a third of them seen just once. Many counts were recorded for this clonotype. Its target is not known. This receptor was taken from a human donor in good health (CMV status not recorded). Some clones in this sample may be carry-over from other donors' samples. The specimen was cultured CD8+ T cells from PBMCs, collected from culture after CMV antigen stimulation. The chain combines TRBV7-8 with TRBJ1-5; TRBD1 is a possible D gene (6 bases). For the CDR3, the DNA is TGTGCCAGCACCTCAGGGGACATCAATCAGCCCCAGCATTTT. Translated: CASTSGDINQPQHF.